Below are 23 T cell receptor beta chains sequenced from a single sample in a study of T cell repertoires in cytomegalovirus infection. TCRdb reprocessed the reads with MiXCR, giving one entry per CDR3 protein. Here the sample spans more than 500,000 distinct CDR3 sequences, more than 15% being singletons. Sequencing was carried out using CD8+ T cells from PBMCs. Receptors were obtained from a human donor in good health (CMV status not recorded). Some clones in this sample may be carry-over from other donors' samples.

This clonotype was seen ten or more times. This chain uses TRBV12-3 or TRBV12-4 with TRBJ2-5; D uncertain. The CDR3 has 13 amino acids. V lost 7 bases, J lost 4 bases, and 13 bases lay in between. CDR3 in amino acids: CASTSSSRETQYF. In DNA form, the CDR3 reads TGTGCCAGCACCTCGAGTAGCCGAGAGACCCAGTACTTC.

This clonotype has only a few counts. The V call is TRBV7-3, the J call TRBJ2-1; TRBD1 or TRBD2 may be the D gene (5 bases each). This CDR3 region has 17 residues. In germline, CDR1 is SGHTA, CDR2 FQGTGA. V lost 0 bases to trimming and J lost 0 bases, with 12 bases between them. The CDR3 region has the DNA TGTGCCAGCAGCTTAACGGTCGGGGCTCTCTCCTACAATGAGCAGTTCTTC. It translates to CASSLTVGALSYNEQFF. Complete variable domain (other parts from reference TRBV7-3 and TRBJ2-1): GAGVSQTPSNKVTEKGKYVELRCDPISGHTALYWYRQSLGQGPEFLIYFQGTGAADDSGLPNDRFFAVRPEGSVSTLKIQRTERGDSAVYLCASSLTVGALSYNEQFFGPGTRLTVL.

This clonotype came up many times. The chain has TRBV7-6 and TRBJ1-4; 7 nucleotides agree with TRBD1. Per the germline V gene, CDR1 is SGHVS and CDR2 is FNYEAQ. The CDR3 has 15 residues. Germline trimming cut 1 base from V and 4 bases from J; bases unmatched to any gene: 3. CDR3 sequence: CASSLEGQNNEKLFF. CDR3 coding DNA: TGTGCCAGCAGCTTAGAGGGACAGAATAATGAAAAACTGTTTTTT.

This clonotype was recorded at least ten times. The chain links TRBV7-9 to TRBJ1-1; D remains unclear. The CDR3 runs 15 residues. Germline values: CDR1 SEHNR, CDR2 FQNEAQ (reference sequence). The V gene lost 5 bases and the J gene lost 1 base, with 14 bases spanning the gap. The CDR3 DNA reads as TGTGCCAGCAGCCCCGCATCAAAAGGGAACACTGAAGCTTTCTTT. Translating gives CASSPASKGNTEAFF.

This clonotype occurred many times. In nucleotides, the CDR3 is TGCAGCGTTTCCGGGACAGGGTTGGAAGCTTTCTTT. Translated: CSVSGTGLEAFF. The gene calls are TRBV29-1 and TRBJ1-1; 9 positions match TRBD1. Per the germline V gene, CDR1 is SQVTM and CDR2 is ANQGSEA. The CDR3 spans 12 residues. V dropped 5 bases and J dropped 8; count of bases not matched to a gene: 6.

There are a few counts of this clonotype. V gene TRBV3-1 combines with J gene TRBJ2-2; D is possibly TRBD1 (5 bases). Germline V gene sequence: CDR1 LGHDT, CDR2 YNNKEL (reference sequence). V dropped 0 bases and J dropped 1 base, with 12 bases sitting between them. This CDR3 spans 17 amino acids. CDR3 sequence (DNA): TGTGCCAGCAGCCAAGATGGGGAAGGGGTGAACACCGGGGAGCTGTTTTTT. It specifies CASSQDGEGVNTGELFF.

The CDR3 DNA reads as TGTGCCAGCTCGGGGGGGCCCTACAAAAACATTCAGTACTTC. Amino acids: CASSGGPYKNIQYF. V gene TRBV5-6 combines with J gene TRBJ2-4, with TRBD2 matching over 8 bases. The CDR3 covers 14 residues. The germline V gene has CDR1 SGHDT and CDR2 YYEEEE. V dropped 7 bases and J dropped 3; count of bases not matched to a gene: 6.

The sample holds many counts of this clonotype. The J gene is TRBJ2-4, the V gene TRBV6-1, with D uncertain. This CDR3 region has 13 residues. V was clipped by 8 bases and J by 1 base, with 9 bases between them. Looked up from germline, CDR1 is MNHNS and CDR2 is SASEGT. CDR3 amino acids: CASPDGAKNIQYF. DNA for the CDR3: TGTGCCAGCCCCGATGGGGCCAAAAACATTCAGTACTTC.

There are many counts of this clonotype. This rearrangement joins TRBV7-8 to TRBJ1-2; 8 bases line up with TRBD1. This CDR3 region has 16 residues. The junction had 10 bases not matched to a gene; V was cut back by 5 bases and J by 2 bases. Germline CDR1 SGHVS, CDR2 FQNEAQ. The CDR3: CASSQRGDRNNYGYTF. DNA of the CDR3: TGTGCCAGCAGCCAAAGGGGGGACAGGAACAACTATGGCTACACCTTC.

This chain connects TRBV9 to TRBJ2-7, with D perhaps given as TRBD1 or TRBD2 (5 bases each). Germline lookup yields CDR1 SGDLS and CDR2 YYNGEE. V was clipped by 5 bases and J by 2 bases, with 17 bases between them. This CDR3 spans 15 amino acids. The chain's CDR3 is CASSGTGTETYEQYF. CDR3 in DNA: TGTGCCAGCAGTGGAACCGGGACGGAGACCTACGAGCAGTACTTC.

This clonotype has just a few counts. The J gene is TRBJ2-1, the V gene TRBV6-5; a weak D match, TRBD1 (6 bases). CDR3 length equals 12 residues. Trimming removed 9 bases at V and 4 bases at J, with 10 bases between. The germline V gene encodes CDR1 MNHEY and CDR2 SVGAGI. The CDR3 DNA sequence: TGTGCCAGTCACAGGGTTTACAATGAGCAGTTCTTC. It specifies CASHRVYNEQFF.

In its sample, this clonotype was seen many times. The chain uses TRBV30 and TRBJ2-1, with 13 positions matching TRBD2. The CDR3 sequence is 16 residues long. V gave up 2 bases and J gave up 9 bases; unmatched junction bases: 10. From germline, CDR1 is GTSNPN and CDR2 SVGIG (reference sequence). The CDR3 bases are TGTGCCTGGAGTTCGGACGGACTAGCGGGAGTTCTTGAGCAGTTCTTC. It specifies CAWSSDGLAGVLEQFF.

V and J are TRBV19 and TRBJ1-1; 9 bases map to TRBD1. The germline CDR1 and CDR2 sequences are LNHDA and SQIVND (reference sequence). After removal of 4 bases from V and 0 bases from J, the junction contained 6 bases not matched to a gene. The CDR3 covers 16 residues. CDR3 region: CASSRQRTGVNTEAFF. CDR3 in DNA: TGTGCCAGTAGTAGACAAAGGACAGGGGTGAACACTGAAGCTTTCTTT.

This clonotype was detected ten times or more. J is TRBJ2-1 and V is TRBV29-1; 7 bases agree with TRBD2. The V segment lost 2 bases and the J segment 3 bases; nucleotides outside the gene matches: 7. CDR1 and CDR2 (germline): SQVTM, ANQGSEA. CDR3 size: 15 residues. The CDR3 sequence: CSVELGSGDYNEQFF. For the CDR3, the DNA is TGCAGCGTTGAACTCGGGAGCGGGGACTACAATGAGCAGTTCTTC.

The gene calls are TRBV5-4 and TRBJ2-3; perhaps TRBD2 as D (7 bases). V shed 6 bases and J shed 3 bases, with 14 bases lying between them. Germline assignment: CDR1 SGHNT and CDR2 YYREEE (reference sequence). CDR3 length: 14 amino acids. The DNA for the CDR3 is TGTGCCAGCACCTGGGGAGGGGGGACAGATACGCAGTATTTT. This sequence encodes CASTWGGGTDTQYF. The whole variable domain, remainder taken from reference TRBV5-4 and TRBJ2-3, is ETGVTQSPTHLIKTRGQQVTLRCSSQSGHNTVSWYQQALGQGPQFIFQYYREEENGRGNFPPRFSGLQFPNYSSELNVNALELDDSALYLCASTWGGGTDTQYFGPGTRLTVL.

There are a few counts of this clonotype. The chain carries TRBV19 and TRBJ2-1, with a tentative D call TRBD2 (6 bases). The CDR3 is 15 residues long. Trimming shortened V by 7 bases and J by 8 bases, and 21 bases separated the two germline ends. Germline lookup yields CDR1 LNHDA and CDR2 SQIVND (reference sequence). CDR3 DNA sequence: TGTGCCAGTACGCCCTTGGCGGAAGGAGGGGATGAGCAGTTCTTC. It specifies CASTPLAEGGDEQFF.

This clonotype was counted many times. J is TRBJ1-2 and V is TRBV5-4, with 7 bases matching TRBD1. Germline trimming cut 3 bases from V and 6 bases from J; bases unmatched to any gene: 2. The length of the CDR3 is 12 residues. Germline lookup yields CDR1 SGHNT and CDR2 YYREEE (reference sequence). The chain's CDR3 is CASSSGGDGYTF. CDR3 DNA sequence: TGTGCCAGCAGCTCAGGGGGAGATGGCTACACCTTC.

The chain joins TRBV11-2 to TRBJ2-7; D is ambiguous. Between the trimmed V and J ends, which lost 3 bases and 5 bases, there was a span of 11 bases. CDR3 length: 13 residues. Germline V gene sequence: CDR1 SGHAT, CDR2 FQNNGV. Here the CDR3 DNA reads TGTGCCAGCAGCTTGGAACAGATACACGAGCAGTACTTC. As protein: CASSLEQIHEQYF.

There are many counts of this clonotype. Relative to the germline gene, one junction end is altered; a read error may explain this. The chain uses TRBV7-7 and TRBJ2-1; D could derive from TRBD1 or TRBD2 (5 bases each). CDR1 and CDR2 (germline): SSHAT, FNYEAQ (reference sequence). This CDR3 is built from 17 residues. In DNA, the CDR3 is TGTGCTAGCAGCCCGGGGCGGGTAGCGAGCTCCTACAATGAGCAGTTCTTC. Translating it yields CASSPGRVASSYNEQFF.

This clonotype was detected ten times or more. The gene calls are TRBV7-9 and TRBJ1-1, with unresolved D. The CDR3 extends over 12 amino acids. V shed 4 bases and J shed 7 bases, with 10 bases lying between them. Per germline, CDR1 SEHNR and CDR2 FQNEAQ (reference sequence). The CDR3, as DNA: TGTGCCAGCAGCTCGACGGGTATTGAAGCTTTCTTT. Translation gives CASSSTGIEAFF.

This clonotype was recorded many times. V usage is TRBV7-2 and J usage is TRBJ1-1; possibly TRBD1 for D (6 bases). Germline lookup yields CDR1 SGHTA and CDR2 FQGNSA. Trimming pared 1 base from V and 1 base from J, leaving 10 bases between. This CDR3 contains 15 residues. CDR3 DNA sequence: TGTGCCAGCAGCTTAGACAGGGAAGGGAACACTGAAGCTTTCTTT. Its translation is CASSLDREGNTEAFF.

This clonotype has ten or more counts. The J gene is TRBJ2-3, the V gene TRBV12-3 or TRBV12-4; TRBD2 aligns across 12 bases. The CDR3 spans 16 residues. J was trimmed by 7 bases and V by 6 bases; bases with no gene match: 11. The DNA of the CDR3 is TGTGCCAGCAGCCAAACGACTAGCGGGAGAACAAATACGCAGTATTTT. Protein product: CASSQTTSGRTNTQYF.

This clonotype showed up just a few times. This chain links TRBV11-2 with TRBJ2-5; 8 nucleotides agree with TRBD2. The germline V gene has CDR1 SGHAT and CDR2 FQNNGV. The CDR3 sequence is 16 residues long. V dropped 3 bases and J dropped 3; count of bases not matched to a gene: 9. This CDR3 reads CASSFRPGLGEETQYF. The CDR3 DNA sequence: TGTGCCAGCAGCTTCAGACCGGGACTAGGGGAAGAGACCCAGTACTTC.